These 7 T cell receptor beta chains originate from one sample sequenced in a study of control samples from healthy donors and cancer patients. The data were produced by immunoSEQ multiplex PCR, yet TCRdb's version contains in-frame clones alone and is incomplete. This table has about 120,000 clones, about 90% appearing once. Sequences were obtained from blood. The receptors originated from a man aged 45 to 65 in good health.

CDR3 amino acids: CASSLTYEQYF. CDR3 in DNA: TGTGCCAGCAGCTTGACTTACGAGCAGTACTTC. The V call is TRBV5-6, the J call TRBJ2-7; D unclear. Germline CDR1 SGHDT, CDR2 YYEEEE. The CDR3 has 11 amino acids. The V end was cut by 1 base, the J end by 4 bases, with 3 bases between.

This chain uses TRBV2 with TRBJ1-5; D gene unclear. Germline V gene lookup returns CDR1 SNHLY and CDR2 FYNNEI. V lost 0 bases and J lost 2, with 17 bases in between. The CDR3 runs to 18 residues. This CDR3 is CASSEAHPGGWGNQPQHF. In nucleotides, the CDR3 is TGTGCCAGCAGTGAAGCACATCCAGGAGGTTGGGGCAATCAGCCCCAGCATTTT.

This clone was counted only a few times. V usage is TRBV29-1 and J usage is TRBJ2-5; the D is unclear. Germline lookup yields CDR1 SQVTM and CDR2 ANQGSEA. There are 13 residues in the CDR3. The ends were cut back, 4 bases at V and 1 base at J, with 10 bases in the middle. The CDR3 loop is CSVAVLGQETQYF. The CDR3 DNA reads as TGCAGCGTTGCGGTCCTGGGCCAAGAGACCCAGTACTTC.

J is TRBJ2-1 and V is TRBV11-2; TRBD1 matches at 9 bases. Unmatched junction bases numbered 7, after V lost 5 bases and J lost 2 bases. This CDR3 has 16 amino acids. The germline V gene has CDR1 SGHAT and CDR2 FQNNGV. For the CDR3, the DNA is TGTGCCAGCAGCAACTACCGGGACAGGGCCTACAATGAGCAGTTCTTC. Translating gives CASSNYRDRAYNEQFF.

The V gene is TRBV6-1, the J gene TRBJ1-1; D unclear. Germline assignment: CDR1 MNHNS and CDR2 SASEGT. V was shortened by 2 bases and J by 1 base, with 14 bases between the two germline ends. The CDR3 contains 16 residues. CDR3 coding DNA: TGTGCCAGCAGTGAAAATGAATTGGGCTGGAACACTGAAGCTTTCTTT. Protein: CASSENELGWNTEAFF.

The V call is TRBV19, the J call TRBJ1-1; D remains ambiguous. The CDR3 extends over 14 amino acids. Germline V gene data show CDR1 as LNHDA and CDR2 as SQIVND (reference sequence). V lost 3 bases to trimming and J lost 0 bases, with 8 bases between them. DNA of the CDR3: TGTGCCAGTAGTATGTCGGGAATGAACACTGAAGCTTTCTTT. This encodes CASSMSGMNTEAFF.

This sequence joins TRBV30 and TRBJ2-7; tentative D call: TRBD2 (6 bases). V lost 5 bases to trimming and J lost 0 bases, with 14 bases between them. Germline-derived CDR1 and CDR2 are GTSNPN and SVGIG (reference sequence). The CDR3 sequence is 14 residues long. CDR3 bases: TGTGCCTGGGGGCCCGGAGGGGTCTCCTACGAGCAGTACTTC. It translates to CAWGPGGVSYEQYF.